The 14 T cell receptor beta chains given below trace back to one sample, sequenced in a study of T-cell memory formation after mild COVID-19. TCRdb passed the 5' RACE reads through MiXCR, listing each CDR3 protein once. The sample contains hundreds of thousands of distinct CDR3 sequences, 20% to 25% of which appear only once. The sample consisted of PBMCs or a T cell subset sorted from them (not recorded which). Receptor source: an adult woman who had mild COVID-19 (a few samples of this study predate the infection). Cell type and time point are not known.

This clonotype was seen more than once but under ten times. The V and J genes are TRBV6-1 and TRBJ1-2; D perhaps matches TRBD1 (5 bases). The CDR3 consists of 15 residues. Trimming stripped 4 bases from V and 3 bases from J, with 15 bases between. Germline lookup yields CDR1 MNHNS and CDR2 SASEGT. The CDR3 here is CASSGQGISDYGYTF. CDR3 DNA: TGTGCCAGCAGTGGTCAGGGAATATCAGACTATGGCTACACCTTC.

This chain links TRBV2 with TRBJ2-3, with D perhaps matching TRBD2 (5 bases). This CDR3 is built from 14 residues. Germline V gives CDR1 SNHLY, CDR2 FYNNEI. V lost 7 bases, J lost 2 bases, and 13 bases lay in between. CDR3 coding DNA: TGTGCCAGCACCCGGGGTAGAAACACAGATACGCAGTATTTT. Translation: CASTRGRNTDTQYF.

This chain's CDR3 is CSVVEAEAFF. DNA for the CDR3: TGCAGCGTTGTCGAGGCTGAAGCTTTCTTT. The V gene is TRBV29-1, the J gene TRBJ1-1; D ambiguous. Between the trimmed V and J ends, which lost 4 bases and 6 bases, there was a span of 6 bases. The germline V gene encodes CDR1 SQVTM and CDR2 ANQGSEA. CDR3 length: 10 residues.

The J gene is TRBJ2-2, the V gene TRBV24-1; possibly TRBD1 or TRBD2 for D (5 bases each). CDR1 is KGHDR and CDR2 is SFDVKD in the germline V gene. This CDR3 is built from 15 residues. The ends were cut back, 3 bases at V and 4 bases at J, with 11 bases in the middle. The chain's CDR3 is CATSDRLRGTGELFF. The DNA of the CDR3 is TGTGCCACCAGTGATCGTTTGAGGGGCACCGGGGAGCTGTTTTTT.

V usage is TRBV12-3 or TRBV12-4 and J usage is TRBJ2-7, with 13 positions matching TRBD2. The CDR3 has 16 amino acids. V lost 6 bases, J lost 2 bases, and 7 bases stayed unmatched. The CDR3 reads CASRGLGLAGAYEQYF. The CDR3 DNA reads as TGTGCCAGCAGGGGACTAGGACTAGCGGGGGCCTACGAGCAGTACTTC.

This clonotype was detected only a few times. The chain is built from TRBV7-2 and TRBJ1-2; the match to TRBD1 covers 7 bases. CDR1 is SGHTA, CDR2 FQGNSA, per germline. J lost 4 bases, V lost 5 bases, and 4 bases had no gene match. There are 13 residues in the CDR3. The CDR3 loop is CASSGDRAYGYTF. The CDR3 DNA follows: TGTGCCAGCAGCGGAGACAGGGCCTATGGCTACACCTTC.

This clonotype has more than one count but fewer than ten. The rearrangement joins TRBV9 to TRBJ2-4, with D unresolved. Germline assignment: CDR1 SGDLS and CDR2 YYNGEE. The V and J ends lost 7 bases and 2 bases respectively, with 16 bases between them. The length of the CDR3 is 15 residues. The CDR3 region has the DNA TGTGCCAGCCCCCACGGCGTAGATTCCAAAAACATTCAGTACTTC. Protein sequence: CASPHGVDSKNIQYF.

CDR3 amino acids: CASRQRDNYGYTF. The CDR3 nucleotides read TGTGCCAGCAGACAACGGGACAACTATGGCTACACCTTC. This chain connects TRBV6-6 to TRBJ1-2; D possibly corresponds to TRBD1 (5 bases). CDR1 and CDR2 from the germline V gene are MNHNY and SVGAGI (reference sequence). Between the trimmed V and J ends, which lost 6 bases and 2 bases, there was a span of 10 bases. There are 13 residues in the CDR3.

This clonotype was observed a handful of times. The chain has TRBV4-1 and TRBJ1-2; 7 positions agree with TRBD1. Trimming at V came to 0 bases and at J to 8 bases, leaving 15 bases not matched to a gene. Germline CDR1 and CDR2: MGHRA and YSYEKL. The CDR3 runs to 17 residues. The DNA of the CDR3 is TGCGCCAGCAGCCAAGAAATGTTCCTTCCAGGGGGAGGAGGCTACACCTTC. Translation: CASSQEMFLPGGGGYTF.

This clonotype was observed a handful of times. The rearrangement links TRBV7-9 to TRBJ1-1; maybe TRBD1 (6 bases). The CDR3 runs to 15 residues. V was clipped by 4 bases and J by 1 base, with 13 bases between them. Germline V gene data show CDR1 as SEHNR and CDR2 as FQNEAQ (reference sequence). The CDR3 loop is CASSSPTGGNTEAFF. CDR3 nucleotides: TGTGCCAGCAGCTCCCCGACAGGAGGGAACACTGAAGCTTTCTTT. The full variable domain, with the rest looked up from reference TRBV7-9 and TRBJ1-1, is DTGVSQNPRHKITKRGQNVTFRCDPISEHNRLYWYRQTLGQGPEFLTYFQNEAQLEKSRLLSDRFSAERPKGSFSTLEIQRTEQGDSAMYLCASSSPTGGNTEAFFGQGTRLTVV.

The V and J genes are TRBV5-5 and TRBJ2-7; D is possibly TRBD1 or TRBD2 (5 bases each). The CDR3 sequence is 16 residues long. The germline CDR1 and CDR2 sequences are SGHKS and YYEKEE (reference sequence). Trimming shortened V by 4 bases and J by 0 bases, and 17 bases separated the two germline ends. In nucleotides, the CDR3 is TGTGCCAGCAGCCATCCCCGGGACCACATCTCCTACGAGCAGTACTTC. Residues: CASSHPRDHISYEQYF. Combining the CDR3 with reference TRBV5-5 and TRBJ2-7 gives the whole variable domain DAGVTQSPTHLIKTRGQQVTLRCSPISGHKSVSWYQQVLGQGPQFIFQYYEKEERGRGNFPDRFSARQFPNYSSELNVNALLLGDSALYLCASSHPRDHISYEQYFGPGTRLTVT.

This CDR3 reads CASSPGRGGNGYTF. The CDR3 DNA is TGTGCCAGCAGCCCAGGTCGGGGGGGGAATGGCTACACCTTC. The chain recombines TRBV12-3 or TRBV12-4 with TRBJ1-2; D might be TRBD1 (5 bases). V lost 6 bases and J lost 6, with 17 bases in between. The CDR3 has 14 residues.

A few counts support this clonotype. The CDR3 protein is CASSADRGLDGELFF. Here the CDR3 DNA reads TGTGCCAGCAGCGCCGACAGGGGGCTAGACGGGGAGCTGTTTTTT. V gene TRBV7-9 combines with J gene TRBJ2-2; 10 bases are shared with TRBD1. Trimming cost V 5 bases and J 7 bases; bases outside gene matches: 7. The germline V gene encodes CDR1 SEHNR and CDR2 FQNEAQ (reference sequence). This CDR3 has 15 amino acids. Complete variable domain (other parts from reference TRBV7-9 and TRBJ2-2): DTGVSQNPRHKITKRGQNVTFRCDPISEHNRLYWYRQTLGQGPEFLTYFQNEAQLEKSRLLSDRFSAERPKGSFSTLEIQRTEQGDSAMYLCASSADRGLDGELFFGEGSRLTVL.

The V and J genes are TRBV5-5 and TRBJ2-3; TRBD1 is a possible D gene (6 bases). CDR1 is SGHKS and CDR2 is YYEKEE in the germline V gene (reference sequence). The ends were cut back, 4 bases at V and 1 base at J, with 10 bases in the middle. The CDR3 consists of 14 residues. The CDR3 DNA reads as TGTGCCAGCAGCCTACAGGGAGGCACAGATACGCAGTATTTT. This encodes CASSLQGGTDTQYF.